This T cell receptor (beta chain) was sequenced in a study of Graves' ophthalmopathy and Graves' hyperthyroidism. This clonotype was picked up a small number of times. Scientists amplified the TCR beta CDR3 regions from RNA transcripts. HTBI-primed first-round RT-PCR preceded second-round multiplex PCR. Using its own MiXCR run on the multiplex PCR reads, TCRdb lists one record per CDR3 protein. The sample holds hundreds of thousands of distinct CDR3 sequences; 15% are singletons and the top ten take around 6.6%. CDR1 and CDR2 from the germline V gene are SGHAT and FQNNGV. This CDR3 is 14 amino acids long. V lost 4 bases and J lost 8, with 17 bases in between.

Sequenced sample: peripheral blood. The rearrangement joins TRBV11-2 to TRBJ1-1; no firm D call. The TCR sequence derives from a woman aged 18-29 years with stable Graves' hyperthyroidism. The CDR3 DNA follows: TGTGCCAGCAGCTCCCGCGGGGTCCATACCGAAGCTTTCTTT. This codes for CASSSRGVHTEAFF.